This passage covers 27 T cell receptor beta chains from one sample sequenced in a study of CD4 T cells in relation to SARS-CoV-2 and coronaviruses. Generated by immunoSEQ multiplex PCR, the TCRdb table keeps only in-frame clones and is missing some. The table lists some 46,000 clones, more than 65% of them singletons. The antigens these receptors bind are not known. Sequencing was performed on naive CD4+ T cells from PBMCs, cultured in vitro. Regarding subset: naive CD4+ T cells isolated by negative enrichment. The receptor source for this set is an adult with COVID-19.

The V and J genes are TRBV6-5 and TRBJ1-1, with D possibly being TRBD1 (5 bases). The germline V gene encodes CDR1 MNHEY and CDR2 SVGAGI. Trimming took off 4 bases at V and 1 base at J, with 10 bases between the two ends. The CDR3 loop spans 14 amino acids. CDR3 DNA sequence: TGTGCCAGCAGTTCTCCGAGGGGGAACACTGAAGCTTTCTTT. Amino acid sequence: CASSSPRGNTEAFF.

The V call is TRBV7-2, the J call TRBJ2-7, with a weak D call TRBD2 (6 bases). Germline V lookup: CDR1 SGHTA, CDR2 FQGNSA. V lost 3 bases to trimming and J lost 3 bases, with 15 bases between them. The CDR3 has 15 amino acids. As DNA, the CDR3 is TGTGCCAGCAGCTTTATCGGGAGCGGGTTCTACGAGCAGTACTTC. It codes for CASSFIGSGFYEQYF.

V gene TRBV7-2 combines with J gene TRBJ2-1; a weak D match, TRBD2 (6 bases). V shed 1 base and J shed 12 bases, with 16 bases lying between them. Germline values: CDR1 SGHTA, CDR2 FQGNSA. This CDR3 has 14 amino acids. CDR3: CASSLGINERVQFF. The CDR3 DNA follows: TGTGCCAGCAGCTTAGGTATCAACGAGCGGGTGCAGTTCTTC.

The chain carries TRBV28 and TRBJ2-7, with TRBD2 matching 10 bases. Germline assignment: CDR1 MDHEN and CDR2 SYDVKM. This CDR3 region has 15 residues. Unmatched junction bases numbered 4, after V lost 3 bases and J lost 2 bases. For the CDR3, the DNA is TGTGCCAGCAGTTTTGCTAGCGGGAGCCCCTACGAGCAGTACTTC. It is translated as CASSFASGSPYEQYF. The whole variable domain, remainder taken from reference TRBV28 and TRBJ2-7, is DVKVTQSSRYLVKRTGEKVFLECVQDMDHENMFWYRQDPGLGLRLIYFSYDVKMKEKGDIPEGYSVSREKKERFSLILESASTNQTSMYLCASSFASGSPYEQYFGPGTRLTVT.

The J gene is TRBJ2-2, the V gene TRBV4-2; 9 nucleotides agree with TRBD2. CDR1 is LGHNA, CDR2 YNFKEQ, per germline. V trimming: 1 base; J trimming: 6 bases; junction bases outside the gene matches: 12. This CDR3 contains 18 residues. CDR3: CASSQGRRASGTSGELFF. The CDR3 DNA sequence: TGTGCCAGCAGCCAAGGTCGGAGGGCTAGCGGGACTTCCGGGGAGCTGTTTTTT.

J is TRBJ1-6 and V is TRBV5-1; weak D call: TRBD1 (5 bases). CDR3 size: 15 residues. From germline, CDR1 is SGHRS and CDR2 YFSETQ. Trimming removed 0 bases from V and 2 bases from J, with 6 bases in between. This CDR3 reads CASSLGGAYNSPLHF. The DNA of the CDR3 is TGCGCCAGCAGCTTGGGGGGGGCCTATAATTCACCCCTCCACTTT.

The V call is TRBV18, the J call TRBJ2-2, with D uncertain. Per the germline V gene, CDR1 is KGHSH and CDR2 is LQKENI. The CDR3 is made up of 13 amino acids. The V gene lost 2 bases and the J gene lost 8 bases, with 9 bases spanning the gap. CDR3 protein: CASSPGVSGELFF. CDR3 nucleotide sequence: TGTGCCAGCTCACCAGGGGTTTCAGGGGAGCTGTTTTTT.

Written as DNA, the CDR3 is TGTGCCAGCAGTGGGGGAGGGAGACCCCTCCACTTT. This encodes CASSGGGRPLHF. The chain combines TRBV2 with TRBJ1-6; no clear D gene. The CDR3 sequence is 12 residues long. Germline-derived CDR1 and CDR2 are SNHLY and FYNNEI. V dropped 4 bases and J dropped 12 bases, with 10 bases sitting between them.

V gene TRBV6-2 or TRBV6-3 combines with J gene TRBJ2-3; 9 bases are a match to TRBD1. This CDR3 is built from 18 residues. V lost 1 base, J lost 6 bases, and 14 bases stayed unmatched. From germline, CDR1 is MNHEY and CDR2 SVGEGT. The CDR3 DNA is TGTGCCAGCAGTTACTTCACCGGTGACAGGGGGATTTTGGATACGCAGTATTTT. This encodes CASSYFTGDRGILDTQYF.

This rearrangement joins TRBV19 to TRBJ2-1; TRBD2 matches 8 bases. The trim removed 5 bases at V and 0 bases at J, leaving 6 bases unmatched. The CDR3 has 16 amino acids. The germline V gene has CDR1 LNHDA and CDR2 SQIVND (reference sequence). In DNA form, the CDR3 reads TGTGCCAGTAGTCCCATAGCGGGGAACTCCTACAATGAGCAGTTCTTC. The encoded protein is CASSPIAGNSYNEQFF.

This clone was seen a handful of times. The J gene is TRBJ2-7, the V gene TRBV24-1, with 11 bases identical to TRBD1. J lost 4 bases, V lost 3 bases, and 4 bases had no gene match. CDR1 KGHDR and CDR2 SFDVKD come from the germline V gene. This CDR3 has 15 amino acids. The CDR3 reads CATSDPGQGGYEQYF. Here the CDR3 DNA reads TGTGCCACCAGTGATCCGGGACAGGGGGGGTACGAGCAGTACTTC.

The chain recombines TRBV4-1 with TRBJ1-5, with a tentative D call TRBD1 (5 bases). Trimming took off 1 base at V and 4 bases at J, with 23 bases between the two ends. Germline lookup yields CDR1 MGHRA and CDR2 YSYEKL. This CDR3 region has 19 residues. CDR3 in DNA: TGCGCCAGCAGCCAAGTTTTAATCAACGGGAGAACAGGAAATCAGCCCCAGCATTTT. This codes for CASSQVLINGRTGNQPQHF.

The chain links TRBV19 to TRBJ2-4; D is perhaps TRBD2 (6 bases). V lost 1 base and J 0 bases, leaving 10 bases between the germline ends. This CDR3 spans 16 amino acids. CDR1 LNHDA and CDR2 SQIVND come from the germline V gene (reference sequence). The CDR3 reads CASSIVSGVAKNIQYF. The CDR3 nucleotides are TGTGCCAGTAGTATAGTTTCGGGGGTAGCCAAAAACATTCAGTACTTC.

The chain has TRBV6-2 or TRBV6-3 and TRBJ2-3; the D gene is possibly TRBD2 (6 bases). The V end was cut by 2 bases, the J end by 6 bases, with 15 bases between. The germline V gene encodes CDR1 MNHEY and CDR2 SVGEGT. The CDR3 runs to 15 residues. The CDR3 region has the DNA TGTGCCAGCAGTTACCCCCTGACTAGGACGGATACGCAGTATTTT. This encodes CASSYPLTRTDTQYF.

This clone was seen a few times. The chain carries TRBV7-9 and TRBJ2-2, with 9 bases fitting TRBD2. With 6 bases clipped from V and 2 bases from J, the junction kept 4 bases outside the gene matches. This CDR3 comprises 15 residues. Germline V gene lookup returns CDR1 SEHNR and CDR2 FQNEAQ (reference sequence). The CDR3 coding sequence is TGTGCCAGCAGTCTAGCGGGATACAACACCGGGGAGCTGTTTTTT. It specifies CASSLAGYNTGELFF.

V is TRBV19 and J is TRBJ1-1; no reliable D call. The CDR3 consists of 12 residues. Trimming pared 3 bases from V and 4 bases from J, leaving 6 bases between. Germline assignment: CDR1 LNHDA and CDR2 SQIVND (reference sequence). CDR3 in DNA: TGTGCCAGTAGTATGTGGGGCACTGAAGCTTTCTTT. This codes for CASSMWGTEAFF.

The chain is built from TRBV30 and TRBJ1-5; D remains ambiguous. Trimming removed 2 bases from V and 5 bases from J, with 13 bases in between. The CDR3 length is 14 residues. Germline lookup yields CDR1 GTSNPN and CDR2 SVGIG (reference sequence). The CDR3 DNA reads as TGTGCCTGGAGTCCTGGCAGAAGTGATCAGCCCCAGCATTTT. Protein product: CAWSPGRSDQPQHF.

The chain employs TRBV20-1 and TRBJ2-7, with 12 bases that match TRBD2. V lost 3 bases and J lost 5; bases outside the gene matches: 8. Germline CDR1 is DFQATT and CDR2 is SNEGSKA (reference sequence). The CDR3 spans 15 residues. The CDR3 DNA follows: TGCAGTGCTAGTCTAGCGGGAGGGCCCATCCACGAGCAGTACTTC. Amino acids: CSASLAGGPIHEQYF.

The rearrangement joins TRBV30 to TRBJ1-4, with TRBD1 identical over 8 bases. Per the germline V gene, CDR1 is GTSNPN and CDR2 is SVGIG (reference sequence). This CDR3 is built from 15 residues. After removal of 1 base from V and 4 bases from J, the junction contained 5 bases not matched to a gene. As DNA, the CDR3 is TGTGCCTGGAGTGCCAGGGGGCTCCTTAATGAAAAACTGTTTTTT. Translation gives CAWSARGLLNEKLFF.

The sample holds one count of this clone. This sequence joins TRBV7-2 and TRBJ2-3, with 8 bases aligning to TRBD1. V shed 5 bases, J shed 4 bases, and the junction held 5 bases outside the gene matches. CDR3 length: 14 residues. Germline V gene data show CDR1 as SGHTA and CDR2 as FQGNSA. The CDR3: CASSQDRGADTQYF. CDR3 DNA sequence: TGTGCCAGCAGCCAAGACAGGGGAGCAGATACGCAGTATTTT.

In this sample, this clone turned up once. This chain uses TRBV6-2 or TRBV6-3 with TRBJ2-1; TRBD2 agrees at 8 bases. Germline-derived CDR1 and CDR2 are MNHEY and SVGEGT. Trimming cost V 6 bases and J 9 bases; bases outside gene matches: 19. There are 17 residues in the CDR3. CDR3 DNA sequence: TGTGCCAGCAGCTCCTCACCCGACCAGCGGGAGTGGTCTGAGCAGTTCTTC. It yields the protein CASSSSPDQREWSEQFF.

This clone was seen once. The V call is TRBV2, the J call TRBJ2-7; perhaps TRBD1 as D (5 bases). The germline V gene encodes CDR1 SNHLY and CDR2 FYNNEI. The CDR3 extends over 13 amino acids. Trimming stripped 2 bases from V and 4 bases from J, with 9 bases between. This CDR3 is CASSEWGQYEQYF. In DNA form, the CDR3 reads TGTGCCAGCAGTGAATGGGGCCAGTACGAGCAGTACTTC. Combining the CDR3 with reference TRBV2 and TRBJ2-7 gives the whole variable domain EPEVTQTPSHQVTQMGQEVILRCVPISNHLYFYWYRQILGQKVEFLVSFYNNEISEKSEIFDDQFSVERPDGSNFTLKIRSTKLEDSAMYFCASSEWGQYEQYFGPGTRLTVT.

The chain employs TRBV18 and TRBJ2-7; maybe TRBD2 (6 bases). Germline CDR1 reads KGHSH; CDR2 reads LQKENI. The CDR3 has 14 residues. With 3 bases removed from V and 2 bases from J, the gap between germline ends came to 11 bases. CDR3 DNA: TGTGCCAGCTCACCTCGGGGGAGCCCCTACGAGCAGTACTTC. Its protein product is CASSPRGSPYEQYF.

This chain links TRBV10-3 with TRBJ2-5, with D hard to call. Germline V gives CDR1 ENHRY, CDR2 SYGVKD. V was pared by 3 bases and J by 5 bases, with 10 bases between. This CDR3 is built from 13 residues. The chain's CDR3 is CAISEVEGETQYF. The CDR3 DNA reads as TGTGCCATCAGTGAAGTAGAAGGGGAGACCCAGTACTTC.

V is TRBV27 and J is TRBJ2-7; the D is unclear. This CDR3 spans 13 amino acids. Trimming pared 6 bases from V and 6 bases from J, leaving 15 bases between. Germline CDR1 and CDR2: MNHEY and SMNVEV (reference sequence). The CDR3 nucleotides are TGTGCCAGCAGAGCAGAAGGTCCGTCCGAGCAGTACTTC. Translation: CASRAEGPSEQYF.

The chain is built from TRBV7-3 and TRBJ2-5; possibly TRBD2 for D (6 bases). Germline V gene lookup returns CDR1 SGHTA and CDR2 FQGTGA. The CDR3 runs 15 residues. V was trimmed by 6 bases and J by 1 base, leaving 15 bases between them. CDR3 bases: TGTGCCAGCAGGTCTGCAAGGGGAGGCCAAGAGACCCAGTACTTC. Translating it yields CASRSARGGQETQYF.

This chain uses TRBV3-1 (or the pseudogene TRBV3-2) with TRBJ2-7, with D unresolved. The CDR3 runs 13 residues. V was trimmed by 0 bases and J by 4 bases, leaving 7 bases between them. The germline gives CDR1 LGHDT, CDR2 YNNKEL (reference sequence). CDR3 residues: CASSQEIRYEQYF. The CDR3 region has the DNA TGTGCCAGCAGCCAAGAAATACGGTACGAGCAGTACTTC.